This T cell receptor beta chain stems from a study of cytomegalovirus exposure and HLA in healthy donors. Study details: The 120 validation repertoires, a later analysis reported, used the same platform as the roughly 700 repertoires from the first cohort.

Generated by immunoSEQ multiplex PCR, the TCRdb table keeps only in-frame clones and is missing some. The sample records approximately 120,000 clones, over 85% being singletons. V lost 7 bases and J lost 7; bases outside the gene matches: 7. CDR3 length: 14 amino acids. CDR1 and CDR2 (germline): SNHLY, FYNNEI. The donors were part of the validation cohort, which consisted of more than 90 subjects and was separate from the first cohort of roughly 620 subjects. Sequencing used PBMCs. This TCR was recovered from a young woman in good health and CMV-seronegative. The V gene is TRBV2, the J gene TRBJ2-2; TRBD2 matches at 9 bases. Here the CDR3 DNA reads TGTGCCAGCACTAGCGGGGTTAAGGGCGGGGAGCTGTTTTTT. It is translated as CASTSGVKGGELFF.